These 31 T cell receptor beta chains came from one sample sequenced in a study of blood T cell repertoires in COVID-19. Produced via immunoSEQ multiplex PCR; TCRdb's table is partial and in-frame only. The sample contains about 200,000 clones, 83% of which appear only once. Source material: PBMCs or T cells enriched from blood (not recorded which). These receptors originate from a woman in her fifties or sixties who had been exposed to COVID-19.

The genes are TRBV15 and TRBJ1-1; possible D gene TRBD1, 5 bases. With 5 bases removed from V and 0 bases from J, the gap between germline ends came to 10 bases. CDR3 length: 14 amino acids. CDR1 and CDR2 (germline): LNHNV, YYDKDF (reference sequence). The DNA for the CDR3 is TGTGCCACCAGCTTTGGACACGTGAACACTGAAGCTTTCTTT. This translates into CATSFGHVNTEAFF.

The chain combines TRBV28 with TRBJ1-1; D unclear. CDR1 is MDHEN and CDR2 is SYDVKM in the germline V gene. Deletions cut 10 bases from V and 1 base from J, with 10 bases between. The CDR3 is 12 amino acids. The CDR3 region has the DNA TGTGCCACCTCCCGGAGGAACACTGAAGCTTTCTTT. Protein sequence: CATSRRNTEAFF.

The table lists this clone with a count of one. This chain uses TRBV19 with TRBJ2-4; 11 bases agree with TRBD2. Germline lookup yields CDR1 LNHDA and CDR2 SQIVND (reference sequence). The CDR3 sequence is 19 residues long. Trimming removed 1 base from V and 0 bases from J; junction bases left unmatched: 8. The CDR3 loop is CASSIGSGGASGAKNIQYF. CDR3 bases: TGTGCCAGTAGTATAGGTAGCGGGGGGGCCTCGGGAGCCAAAAACATTCAGTACTTC.

This clone has only a few counts. V and J are TRBV9 and TRBJ2-1; the match to TRBD2 covers 12 bases. CDR1 and CDR2 (germline): SGDLS, YYNGEE. The trim removed 3 bases at V and 9 bases at J, leaving 7 bases unmatched. The CDR3 extends over 15 amino acids. This CDR3 is CASSATSGGTGEQFF. In nucleotides, the CDR3 is TGTGCCAGCAGCGCCACTAGCGGGGGGACCGGTGAGCAGTTCTTC.

This sequence joins TRBV4-1 and TRBJ1-4; D might be TRBD1 (6 bases). The CDR3 runs 13 residues. Trimming shortened V by 6 bases and J by 8 bases, and 13 bases separated the two germline ends. Germline V gives CDR1 MGHRA, CDR2 YSYEKL. The CDR3 nucleotides read TGCGCCAGCAGTGGGACATCTCGAGAAAAACTGTTTTTT. The encoded protein is CASSGTSREKLFF.

The chain joins TRBV5-1 to TRBJ1-2; the match to TRBD1 covers 9 bases. J gave up 2 bases and V 0 bases, and 5 bases lay outside the gene matches. Germline CDR1 and CDR2: SGHRS and YFSETQ. The CDR3 contains 16 residues. In DNA, the CDR3 is TGCGCCAGCAGCTTGGAATGGGGACAGGGAAACTATGGCTACACCTTC. Translated: CASSLEWGQGNYGYTF.

In its sample, this clone was seen a few times. Other DNA sequences from this sample encode an identical CDR3 as well. The V and J genes are TRBV12-3 or TRBV12-4 and TRBJ1-1; TRBD1 matches 7 bases. Unmatched junction bases numbered 4, after V lost 5 bases and J lost 4 bases. CDR3 length: 13 amino acids. The CDR3 nucleotides read TGTGCCAGCAGTCGGCAGGGGGGCACTGAAGCTTTCTTT. Translating gives CASSRQGGTEAFF.

The chain joins TRBV6-6 to TRBJ2-2; 10 nucleotides line up with TRBD1. CDR3 length equals 14 residues. Germline CDR1 MNHNY, CDR2 SVGAGI (reference sequence). The J segment lost 5 bases and the V segment lost 5 bases, leaving 2 bases of the junction unmatched. CDR3 residues: CASSRTGGTGELFF. Here the CDR3 DNA reads TGTGCCAGCAGTCGGACAGGGGGTACCGGGGAGCTGTTTTTT.

J is TRBJ1-4 and V is TRBV5-6; no reliable D call. The CDR3 extends over 9 amino acids. V was shortened by 8 bases and J by 9 bases, with 5 bases between the two germline ends. The germline gives CDR1 SGHDT, CDR2 YYEEEE. CDR3 nucleotide sequence: TGTGCCAGGAACAAAAAACTGTTTTTT. Its protein product is CARNKKLFF.

This chain connects TRBV20-1 to TRBJ1-1; D not certain. V lost 3 bases, J lost 6 bases, and 14 bases lay in between. This CDR3 has 13 residues. Germline CDR1 and CDR2: DFQATT and SNEGSKA (reference sequence). The CDR3 loop is CSASKIPGAEAFF. CDR3 nucleotides: TGCAGTGCTAGTAAGATCCCCGGGGCTGAAGCTTTCTTT.

This clone came up once. The chain recombines TRBV9 with TRBJ2-7; perhaps TRBD1 as D (6 bases). This CDR3 is 14 amino acids long. The V and J ends lost 0 bases and 2 bases respectively, with 9 bases between them. Germline loops: CDR1 SGDLS, CDR2 YYNGEE. CDR3: CASSVGKGAYEQYF. The CDR3 region has the DNA TGTGCCAGCAGCGTAGGAAAGGGGGCCTACGAGCAGTACTTC.

The chain couples TRBV10-2 to TRBJ2-3, with D possibly matching TRBD1 (5 bases). V was clipped by 5 bases and J by 0 bases, with 12 bases between them. This CDR3 comprises 15 residues. The germline CDR1 and CDR2 sequences are WSHSY and SAAADI. The CDR3 region is CASSLQGRSTDTQYF. The CDR3 DNA sequence: TGCGCCAGCAGTCTCCAGGGCCGGAGCACAGATACGCAGTATTTT.

The chain employs TRBV10-1 and TRBJ1-2, with 8 bases lining up with TRBD1. With V trimmed by 5 bases and J by 1 base, 12 bases remained unmatched. The CDR3 is 17 amino acids. Germline CDR1 WNHNN, CDR2 SYGVQD (reference sequence). CDR3 DNA: TGCGCCAGCAGTCCCGGGACAGGCCATGGGAGTAACTATGGCTACACCTTC. Translated: CASSPGTGHGSNYGYTF.

The chain employs TRBV7-2 and TRBJ2-5, with D possibly being TRBD2 (6 bases). CDR1 is SGHTA, CDR2 FQGNSA, per germline. V was clipped by 3 bases and J by 5 bases, with 10 bases between them. This CDR3 is built from 13 residues. The CDR3 DNA sequence: TGTGCCAGCAGCTTCGGAGGGGTGGAGACCCAGTACTTC. Translation gives CASSFGGVETQYF.

This chain joins TRBV5-1 and TRBJ1-2; D is undetermined. The CDR3 spans 15 residues. V was shortened by 0 bases and J by 0 bases, with 9 bases between the two germline ends. Per germline, CDR1 SGHRS and CDR2 YFSETQ. The CDR3 DNA is TGCGCCAGCAGCTTGGGAGTGACTGCTAACTATGGCTACACCTTC. This codes for CASSLGVTANYGYTF.

The chain employs TRBV15 and TRBJ2-1; 7 nucleotides agree with TRBD2. CDR1 LNHNV and CDR2 YYDKDF come from the germline V gene (reference sequence). The CDR3 contains 17 residues. Trimming at V came to 1 base and at J to 3 bases, leaving 9 bases not matched to a gene. CDR3 coding DNA: TGTGCCACCAGCAGAGCCACGGGGGGTTCATTCTACAATGAGCAGTTCTTC. Protein sequence: CATSRATGGSFYNEQFF.

The chain joins TRBV13 to TRBJ2-2; 7 nucleotides align to TRBD1. J gave up 8 bases and V 8 bases, and 8 bases lay outside the gene matches. This CDR3 spans 13 amino acids. Germline V gene data show CDR1 as PRHDT and CDR2 as FYEKMQ (reference sequence). The CDR3 DNA sequence: TGTGCCAGCGCTCCAGGGGGATATGGGGAGCTGTTTTTT. Amino acid sequence: CASAPGGYGELFF.

This rearrangement joins TRBV19 to TRBJ2-2; 9 bases are shared with TRBD1. V lost 6 bases, J lost 6 bases, and 5 bases stayed unmatched. This CDR3 spans 14 amino acids. Germline V gene sequence: CDR1 LNHDA, CDR2 SQIVND (reference sequence). The CDR3 DNA reads TGTGCCAGTAGCCTACAGGGGGCCCCCGGGGAGCTGTTTTTT. Protein sequence: CASSLQGAPGELFF.

The chain joins TRBV11-3 to TRBJ2-5; D perhaps matches TRBD1 (5 bases). Germline CDR1 SGHNT, CDR2 YENEEA. This CDR3 has 13 residues. Between the trimmed V and J ends, which lost 3 bases and 0 bases, there was a span of 5 bases. The CDR3 DNA reads as TGTGCCAGCAGCTTGACAGACCAAGAGACCCAGTACTTC. It encodes CASSLTDQETQYF. The variable domain in full, with the rest retrieved from reference TRBV11-3 and TRBJ2-5, is EAGVVQSPRYKIIEKKQPVAFWCNPISGHNTLYWYLQNLGQGPELLIRYENEEAVDDSQLPKDRFSAERLKGVDSTLKIQPAELGDSAVYLCASSLTDQETQYFGPGTRLLVL.

The chain employs TRBV24-1 and TRBJ1-5; perhaps TRBD1 as D (5 bases). The CDR3 is 16 residues long. V was clipped by 2 bases and J by 0 bases, with 10 bases between them. The germline V gene has CDR1 KGHDR and CDR2 SFDVKD. CDR3 sequence: CATSDSRGYSNQPQHF. The CDR3 DNA follows: TGTGCCACCAGTGATTCACGGGGGTATAGCAATCAGCCCCAGCATTTT.

This chain uses TRBV9 with TRBJ2-1; maybe TRBD2 (5 bases). From germline, CDR1 is SGDLS and CDR2 YYNGEE. Trimming took 1 base from V and 4 from J, leaving 12 bases between them. The CDR3 contains 15 residues. The chain's CDR3 is CASSVTAGGYNEQFF. The CDR3 DNA reads TGTGCCAGCAGCGTAACCGCCGGCGGGTACAATGAGCAGTTCTTC.

The chain has TRBV15 and TRBJ2-7; D is unresolved. Per the germline V gene, CDR1 is LNHNV and CDR2 is YYDKDF (reference sequence). V lost 0 bases to trimming and J lost 6 bases, with 9 bases between them. This CDR3 has 13 residues. In DNA form, the CDR3 reads TGTGCCACCAGCAGAGATCGTCCCGGCGAGCAGTACTTC. Its protein product is CATSRDRPGEQYF.

This clone was found once. The J gene is TRBJ2-5, the V gene TRBV20-1; D is unclear. The CDR3 covers 14 residues. The germline gives CDR1 DFQATT, CDR2 SNEGSKA (reference sequence). Trimming shortened V by 3 bases and J by 2 bases, and 13 bases separated the two germline ends. The chain's CDR3 is CSASVQLMQETQYF. Here the CDR3 DNA reads TGCAGTGCTAGTGTACAGCTTATGCAAGAGACCCAGTACTTC.

The gene calls are TRBV2 and TRBJ1-1, with D tentatively TRBD1 (5 bases). CDR1 SNHLY and CDR2 FYNNEI come from the germline V gene. The V end lost 7 bases, the J end lost 1 base, and 7 bases lay between the germline ends. The CDR3 totals 12 residues. CDR3 sequence (DNA): TGTGCCAGCATCCAGGGGAACACTGAAGCTTTCTTT. It encodes CASIQGNTEAFF. Full variable domain (rest looked up from reference TRBV2 and TRBJ1-1): EPEVTQTPSHQVTQMGQEVILRCVPISNHLYFYWYRQILGQKVEFLVSFYNNEISEKSEIFDDQFSVERPDGSNFTLKIRSTKLEDSAMYFCASIQGNTEAFFGQGTRLTVV.

The chain is built from TRBV5-1 and TRBJ2-7, with a tentative D call TRBD2 (5 bases). The CDR3 is made up of 14 amino acids. In germline, CDR1 is SGHRS, CDR2 YFSETQ. V lost 4 bases and J 7 bases, leaving 18 bases between the germline ends. Here the CDR3 DNA reads TGCGCCAGCAGCCCGTCCCGGCCTTGGGAGGAGCAGTACTTC. This codes for CASSPSRPWEEQYF.

The chain combines TRBV2 with TRBJ1-1, with 9 positions matching TRBD1. Germline loops: CDR1 SNHLY, CDR2 FYNNEI. Trimming at V came to 6 bases and at J to 1 base, leaving 3 bases not matched to a gene. This CDR3 is 14 amino acids long. In DNA, the CDR3 is TGTGCCAGCAGGCGGACAGGGGAGAACACTGAAGCTTTCTTT. This encodes CASRRTGENTEAFF.

This sequence joins TRBV7-2 and TRBJ1-5; a possible D gene is TRBD1 (5 bases). Trimming took off 3 bases at V and 7 bases at J, with 10 bases between the two ends. This CDR3 has 13 amino acids. Per germline, CDR1 SGHTA and CDR2 FQGNSA. The DNA for the CDR3 is TGTGCCAGCAGCTTGAGCGGGGACCAGCCCCAGCATTTT. Translated: CASSLSGDQPQHF.

V and J are TRBV7-9 and TRBJ1-2, with 7 bases lining up with TRBD1. The CDR3 spans 12 residues. The V segment lost 4 bases and the J segment 12 bases; nucleotides outside the gene matches: 8. Germline CDR1 is SEHNR and CDR2 is FQNEAQ (reference sequence). This chain's CDR3 is CASSSHRGGNTF. The CDR3 nucleotides read TGTGCCAGCAGCTCTCACAGGGGTGGGAACACCTTC.

V is TRBV12-5 and J is TRBJ1-1, with D perhaps TRBD1 (5 bases). The length of the CDR3 is 14 residues. Germline assignment: CDR1 LGHNT and CDR2 FRNRAP. DNA for the CDR3: TGTGCCCAAGGAGGGGAAGTGAGTGAGACTGAAGCTTTCTTT. Translation: CAQGGEVSETEAFF.

The V call is TRBV28, the J call TRBJ1-2; 9 bases agree with TRBD1. The germline CDR1 and CDR2 sequences are MDHEN and SYDVKM. Trimming cost V 6 bases and J 4 bases; bases outside gene matches: 3. This CDR3 comprises 13 residues. The CDR3 spells CASSGTGPYGYTF. The DNA for the CDR3 is TGTGCCAGCAGCGGGACAGGGCCCTATGGCTACACCTTC.

The rearrangement uses TRBV20-1 and TRBJ1-1, with no clear D. Germline assignment: CDR1 DFQATT and CDR2 SNEGSKA (reference sequence). The CDR3 spans 11 residues. Deletions cut 7 bases from V and 8 bases from J, with 14 bases between. This CDR3 is CSVLGAYEAFF. DNA of the CDR3: TGCAGTGTCCTAGGCGCATACGAAGCTTTCTTT.